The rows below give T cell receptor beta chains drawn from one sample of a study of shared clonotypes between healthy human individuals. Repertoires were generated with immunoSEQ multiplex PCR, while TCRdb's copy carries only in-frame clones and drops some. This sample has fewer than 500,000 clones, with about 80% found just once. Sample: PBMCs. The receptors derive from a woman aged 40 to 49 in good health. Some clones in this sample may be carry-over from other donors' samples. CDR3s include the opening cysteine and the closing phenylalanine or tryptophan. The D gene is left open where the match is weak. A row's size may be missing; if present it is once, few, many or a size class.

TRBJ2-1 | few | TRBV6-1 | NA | TGTGCCAGCAGTGAATCGGGGACTGGTCTTGGGGTGGAGCAGTTCTTC | CASSESGTGLGVEQFF
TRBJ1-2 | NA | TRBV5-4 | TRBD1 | TGTGCCAGCAGCTTGGAGACAGGGCTTGATGGCTACACCTTC | CASSLETGLDGYTF
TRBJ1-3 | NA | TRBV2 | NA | TGTGCCAGCAGCGCCGACAGAGCTGGAAACACCATATATTTT | CASSADRAGNTIYF
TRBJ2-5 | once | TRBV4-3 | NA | TGCGCCAGCAGCCAAGAGTTGCAGGGCCAAGAGACCCAGTACTTC | CASSQELQGQETQYF
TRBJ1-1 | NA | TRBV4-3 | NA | TGCGCCAGCAGCCAAGGGGGGGCCAGAATGAACACTGAAGCTTTCTTT | CASSQGGARMNTEAFF
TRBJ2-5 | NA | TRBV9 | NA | TGTGCCAGCAGCGTAGACGGGACAAACGAAGAGACCCAGTACTTC | CASSVDGTNEETQYF
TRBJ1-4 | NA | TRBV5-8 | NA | TGTGCCAGCAGCTTGGAGGGTGGACGGAAAGAAAAACTGTTTTTT | CASSLEGGRKEKLFF
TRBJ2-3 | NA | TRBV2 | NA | TGTGCCAGCAGCGGCCAGGAAGGACGCACAGATACGCAGTATTTT | CASSGQEGRTDTQYF
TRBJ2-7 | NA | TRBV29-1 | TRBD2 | TGCAGCGTTCGAACAGGGACTAGCGGTACCGAGCAGTACTTC | CSVRTGTSGTEQYF
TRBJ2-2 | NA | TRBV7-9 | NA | TGTGCCAGCAGCACCCAGACCTGGGGGGAGCTGTTTTTT | CASSTQTWGELFF
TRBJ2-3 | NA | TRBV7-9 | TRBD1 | TGTGCCAGCAGCCCAGGGGGTAGAACCACAGATACGCAGTATTTT | CASSPGGRTTDTQYF
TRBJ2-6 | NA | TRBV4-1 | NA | TGCGCCAGCAGCCAAGTCAGTCTCCCGGGCTCTGGGGCCAACGTCCTGACTTTC | CASSQVSLPGSGANVLTF
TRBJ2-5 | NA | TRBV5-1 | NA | TGCGCCAGCAGCCCTATGGGGACTGAAGAGACCCAGTACTTC | CASSPMGTEETQYF
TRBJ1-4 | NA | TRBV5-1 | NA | TGCGCCAGCAGCTTGGGGAGGTCTAGGACAGTAGGGGAAAAACTGTTTTTT | CASSLGRSRTVGEKLFF
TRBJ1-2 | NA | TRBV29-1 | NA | TGCAGCGTACTAACGGACGGAGCTAACTATGGCTACACCTTC | CSVLTDGANYGYTF
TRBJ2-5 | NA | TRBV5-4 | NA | TGTGCCAGCAGCTTGTTTTCAGGGATGGAGACCCAGTACTTC | CASSLFSGMETQYF
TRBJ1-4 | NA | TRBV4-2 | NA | TGTGCCAGCAGCCAAGCCGTACGGAATAATGAAAAACTGTTTTTT | CASSQAVRNNEKLFF
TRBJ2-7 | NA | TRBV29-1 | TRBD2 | TGCAGCGTTGCGCGGACTAGCAAATACGAGCAGTACTTC | CSVARTSKYEQYF
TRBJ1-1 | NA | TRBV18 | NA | TGTGCCAGCTCACCCCTCTGGGGGGGCGAGGGCACTGAAGCTTTCTTT | CASSPLWGGEGTEAFF
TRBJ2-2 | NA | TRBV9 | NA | TGTGCCAGCAGCGGCTCTCAGGGCCGCTTTACCGGGGAGCTGTTTTTT | CASSGSQGRFTGELFF
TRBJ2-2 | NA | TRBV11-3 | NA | TGTGCCAGCAGGGCCACCTCGAACACCGGGGAGCTGTTTTTT | CASRATSNTGELFF
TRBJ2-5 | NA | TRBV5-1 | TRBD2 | TGCGCCAGCAGCCCCGGAGGGTCTAGCGGGTTCCAAGAGACCCAGTACTTC | CASSPGGSSGFQETQYF
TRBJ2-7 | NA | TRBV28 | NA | TGTGCCAGCAGCCGAGGACTCTCTCGGCACGAGCAGTACTTC | CASSRGLSRHEQYF
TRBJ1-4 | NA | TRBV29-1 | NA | TGCAGCGTTGGAGTGAGGGGTGAAAAACTGTTTTTT | CSVGVRGEKLFF
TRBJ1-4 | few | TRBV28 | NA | TGTGCCAGCAGTTTAGGGGGTCGGGGTGAAAAACTGTTTTTT | CASSLGGRGEKLFF
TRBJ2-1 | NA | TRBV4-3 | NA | TGCGCCAGCAGCCCTGTTGGGGGGAGTGGCAATGAGCAGTTCTTC | CASSPVGGSGNEQFF
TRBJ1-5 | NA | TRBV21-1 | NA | TGTGCCAGCAGCAAAGCGAGGGGGCGAAGCAATCAGCCCCAGCATTTT | CASSKARGRSNQPQHF
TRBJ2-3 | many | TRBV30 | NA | TGTGCCTGGAGCGGGAGCACAGATACGCAGTATTTT | CAWSGSTDTQYF
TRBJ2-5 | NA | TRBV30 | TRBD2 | TGTGCCTGGACTAGCGGGGGGGAGACCCAGTACTTC | CAWTSGGETQYF
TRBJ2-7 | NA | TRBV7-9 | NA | TGTGCCAGCAGCTCCGGACAGCCGCACTCCTACGAGCAGTACTTC | CASSSGQPHSYEQYF
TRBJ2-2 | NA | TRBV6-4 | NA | TGTGCCAGCAGTCTACAGGCGGACACCGGGGAGCTGTTTTTT | CASSLQADTGELFF
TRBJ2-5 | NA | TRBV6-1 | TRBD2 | TGTGCCAGCAGTGTCCTAGCGGGGGGAGAGACCCAGTACTTC | CASSVLAGGETQYF
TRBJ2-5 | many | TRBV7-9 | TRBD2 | TGTGCCAGCAGCTTCGGTAGCGGGAGTGGTCAAGAGACCCAGTACTTC | CASSFGSGSGQETQYF
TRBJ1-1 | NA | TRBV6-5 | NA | TGTGCCAGCAGTCGCGGGCCGGCAGGCGGGGCTGAAGCTTTCTTT | CASSRGPAGGAEAFF
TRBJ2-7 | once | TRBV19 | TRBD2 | TGTGCCAGTAGCACTAGCGGGAGGGCTTACGAGCAGTACTTC | CASSTSGRAYEQYF
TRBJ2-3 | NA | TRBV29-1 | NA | TGCAGCGTTGAACCAGGGGAACGCACAGATACGCAGTATTTT | CSVEPGERTDTQYF
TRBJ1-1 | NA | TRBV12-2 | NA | TGTGCCAGCAGTAAGGGGGGTGGGAACACTGAAGCTTTCTTT | CASSKGGGNTEAFF
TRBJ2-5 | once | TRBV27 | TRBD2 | TGTGCCAGCAGCTACCTTAGCGGGAGAGAGACCCAGTACTTC | CASSYLSGRETQYF
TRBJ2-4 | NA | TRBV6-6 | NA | TGTGCCAGCAGTTACTCGAGTTGGGAGGCCAAAAACATTCAGTACTTC | CASSYSSWEAKNIQYF
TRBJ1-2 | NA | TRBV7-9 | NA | TGTGCCAGCAGCTTGGAGGAGAAGAGGGGCTACACCTTC | CASSLEEKRGYTF
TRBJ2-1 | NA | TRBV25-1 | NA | TGTGCCAGCAGTTTGAACAATGAGCAGTTCTTC | CASSLNNEQFF
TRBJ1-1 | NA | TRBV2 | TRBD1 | TGTGCCAGAACAGGGGAAGCTGAAGCTTTCTTT | CARTGEAEAFF
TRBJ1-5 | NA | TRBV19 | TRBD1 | TGTGCCAGTAGTTCGGGACAGGGGGCGGTCGGCAATCAGCCCCAGCATTTT | CASSSGQGAVGNQPQHF
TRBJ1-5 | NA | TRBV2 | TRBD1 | TGTGCCAGCAGTGACGGGACAGGGGAGAGTCAGCCCCAGCATTTT | CASSDGTGESQPQHF
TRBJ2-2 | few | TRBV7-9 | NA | TGTGCCAGCAGCCGTTGGTTTGCGGGCAATAGCACCGGGGAGCTGTTTTTT | CASSRWFAGNSTGELFF
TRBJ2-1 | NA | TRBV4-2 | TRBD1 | TGTGCCAGCAGCCAAGCAGGGGGCAATCACAATGAGCAGTTCTTC | CASSQAGGNHNEQFF
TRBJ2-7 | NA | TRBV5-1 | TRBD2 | TGCGCCAGCAGCTTGCCCCAAAGCGGGAGTGGCTCTTACGAGCAGTACTTC | CASSLPQSGSGSYEQYF
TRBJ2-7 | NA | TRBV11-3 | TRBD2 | TGTGCCAGCAGCCCCGGACGGACTAGCGGCTACGAGCAGTACTTC | CASSPGRTSGYEQYF